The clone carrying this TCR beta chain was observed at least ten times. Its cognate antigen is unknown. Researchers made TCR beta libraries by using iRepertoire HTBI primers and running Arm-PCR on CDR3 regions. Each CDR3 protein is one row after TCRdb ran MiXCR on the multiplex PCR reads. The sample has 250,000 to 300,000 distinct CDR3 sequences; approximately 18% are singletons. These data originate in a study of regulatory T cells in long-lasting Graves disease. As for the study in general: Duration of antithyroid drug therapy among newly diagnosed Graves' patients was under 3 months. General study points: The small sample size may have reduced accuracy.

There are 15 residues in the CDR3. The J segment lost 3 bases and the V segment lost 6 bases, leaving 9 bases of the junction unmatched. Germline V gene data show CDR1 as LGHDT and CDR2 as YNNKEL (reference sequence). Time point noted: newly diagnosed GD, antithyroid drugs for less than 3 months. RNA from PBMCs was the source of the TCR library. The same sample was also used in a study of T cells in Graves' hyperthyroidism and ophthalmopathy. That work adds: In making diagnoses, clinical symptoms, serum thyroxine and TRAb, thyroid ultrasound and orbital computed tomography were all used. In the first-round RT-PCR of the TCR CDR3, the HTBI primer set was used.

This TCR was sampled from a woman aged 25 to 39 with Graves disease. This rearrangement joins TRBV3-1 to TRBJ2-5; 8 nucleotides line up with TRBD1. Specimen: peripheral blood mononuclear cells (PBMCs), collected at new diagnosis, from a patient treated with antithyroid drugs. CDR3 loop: CASRNRGSAKETQYF. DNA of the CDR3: TGTGCCAGCAGAAACAGGGGGAGCGCTAAAGAGACCCAGTACTTC.